Below, 6 T cell receptor beta chains from the same sample are listed, as sequenced in a study of blood T cell repertoires in COVID-19. Profiling relied on immunoSEQ multiplex PCR, and the TCRdb table lists in-frame clones only, not all of them. This sample has roughly 40,000 clones, with 92% found just once. Sequencing was done on a sample of peripheral blood. Receptors were obtained from a man aged 50 to 59 with active COVID-19.

The rearrangement joins TRBV21-1 to TRBJ2-1; TRBD1, as called in the table, went unchecked against the DNA. TRBV21-1 constitutes a pseudogene. This CDR3 region has 16 residues. The CDR3 sequence is CASSKRRGTGGNEQFF. DNA for the CDR3: TGTGCCAGCAGCAAAAGGAGGGGGACAGGGGGCAATGAGCAGTTCTTC.

V and J are TRBV3-1 (or the pseudogene TRBV3-2) and TRBJ2-3; D is uncertain. Trimming removed 2 bases at V and 0 bases at J, with 6 bases between. The germline CDR1 and CDR2 sequences are LGHDT and YNNKEL (reference sequence). CDR3 length: 14 residues. The CDR3 protein is CASSQYLSTDTQYF. CDR3 nucleotide sequence: TGTGCCAGCAGCCAATACTTAAGCACAGATACGCAGTATTTT.

V gene TRBV6-5 combines with J gene TRBJ1-1; D is ambiguous. Germline values: CDR1 MNHEY, CDR2 SVGAGI. The CDR3 loop spans 14 amino acids. V gave up 8 bases and J gave up 0 bases, with 13 bases separating them. The CDR3 region is CASSTGSLNTEAFF. The CDR3 DNA sequence: TGTGCCAGCTCGACGGGTTCCCTGAACACTGAAGCTTTCTTT.

This rearrangement joins TRBV24-1 to TRBJ2-5, with TRBD2 matching over 16 bases. The CDR3 extends over 17 amino acids. Germline V gene lookup returns CDR1 KGHDR and CDR2 SFDVKD. The V gene end was trimmed by 7 bases and the J gene end by 5 bases; junction bases not matched to a gene: 9. In DNA form, the CDR3 reads TGTGCCACCAGCCCCGGGACTAGCGGGAGGGGAGGGGAGACCCAGTACTTC. This gives the protein CATSPGTSGRGGETQYF.

This clone was seen only once. V is TRBV30 and J is TRBJ2-3, with TRBD2 identical over 9 bases. From germline, CDR1 is GTSNPN and CDR2 SVGIG (reference sequence). CDR3 length: 14 residues. V shed 4 bases and J 1 base; nucleotides not matched to a gene: 3. Here the CDR3 reads CAWTRTSGTDTQYF. The CDR3 nucleotides read TGTGCCTGGACCCGGACTAGCGGCACAGATACGCAGTATTTT. Together with reference TRBV30 and TRBJ2-3, the CDR3 gives the full variable domain: SQTIHQWPATLVQPVGSPLSLECTVEGTSNPNLYWYRQAAGRGLQLLFYSVGIGQISSEVPQNLSASRPQDRQFILSSKKLLLSDSGFYLCAWTRTSGTDTQYFGPGTRLTVL.

This chain links TRBV24-1 with TRBJ2-5, with 8 positions matching TRBD1. Germline V gene sequence: CDR1 KGHDR, CDR2 SFDVKD. The trim removed 5 bases at V and 1 base at J, leaving 5 bases unmatched. CDR3 length: 15 residues. CDR3 in amino acids: CATSAGGDSQETQYF. The CDR3 region has the DNA TGTGCCACCAGTGCAGGGGGCGATTCCCAAGAGACCCAGTACTTC.